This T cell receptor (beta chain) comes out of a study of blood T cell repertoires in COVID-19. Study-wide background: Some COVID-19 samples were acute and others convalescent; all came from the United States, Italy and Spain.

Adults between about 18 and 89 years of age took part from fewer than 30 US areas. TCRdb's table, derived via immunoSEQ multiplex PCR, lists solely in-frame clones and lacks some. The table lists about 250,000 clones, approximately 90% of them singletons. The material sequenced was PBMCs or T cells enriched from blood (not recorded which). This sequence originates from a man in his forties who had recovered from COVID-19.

CDR3 loop: CASNTQGSNTGELFF. CDR3 in DNA: TGTGCCAGCAACACGCAGGGGTCGAACACCGGGGAGCTGTTTTTT. The chain employs TRBV7-2 and TRBJ2-2, with D maybe TRBD1 (6 bases). V lost 7 bases and J lost 0, with 12 bases in between. CDR3 length equals 15 residues. From germline, CDR1 is SGHTA and CDR2 FQGNSA. Looking up the rest from reference TRBV7-2 and TRBJ2-2 gives the full variable domain: GAGVSQSPSNKVTEKGKDVELRCDPISGHTALYWYRQSLGQGLEFLIYFQGNSAPDKSGLPSDRFSAERTGGSVSTLTIQRTQQEDSAVYLCASNTQGSNTGELFFGEGSRLTVL.